The clone carrying this T cell receptor beta chain came up many times. What it recognizes is unknown. This sample is part of a study of T cells in Graves' hyperthyroidism and ophthalmopathy. Amplified TCR beta CDR3 regions came from RNA transcripts. In the first-round RT-PCR of the TCR CDR3, the HTBI primer set was used. Each CDR3 protein is one row after TCRdb ran MiXCR on the multiplex PCR reads. This repertoire shows roughly 500,000 distinct CDR3 sequences, 46% found once; its top ten account for 44%. Study-wide findings and caveats: Blood samples included most of the expanded thyroid clonotypes exceeding 0.001.

Together with thyroid ultrasound, orbital computed tomography, serum thyroxine and TRAb, clinical symptoms were used for diagnoses. Germline values: CDR1 SQVTM, CDR2 ANQGSEA. V was cut by 5 bases and J by 1 base, with 11 bases left in between. This CDR3 comprises 13 residues. The TCR sequence derives from an adult woman with Graves' disease, either hyperthyroidism or ophthalmopathy (not recorded which). This chain uses TRBV29-1 with TRBJ1-1; D is uncertain. The specimen was peripheral blood or thyroid tissue (not recorded which). CDR3 region: CSVSQRPNTEAFF. The CDR3 nucleotides read TGCAGCGTTTCCCAGCGGCCGAACACTGAAGCTTTCTTT.